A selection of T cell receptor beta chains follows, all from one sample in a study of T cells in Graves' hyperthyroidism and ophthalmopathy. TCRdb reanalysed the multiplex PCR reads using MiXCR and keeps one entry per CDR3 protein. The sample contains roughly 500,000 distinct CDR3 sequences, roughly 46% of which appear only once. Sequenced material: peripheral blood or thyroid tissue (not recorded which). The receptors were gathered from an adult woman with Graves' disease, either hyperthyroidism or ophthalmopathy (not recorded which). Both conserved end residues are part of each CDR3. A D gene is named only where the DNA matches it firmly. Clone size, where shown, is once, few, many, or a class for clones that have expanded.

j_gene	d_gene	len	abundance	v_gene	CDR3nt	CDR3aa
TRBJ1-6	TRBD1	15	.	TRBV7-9	TGTGCCAGCAGCTCCCCCACAGGGGGCGAATCACCCCTCCACTTT	CASSSPTGGESPLHF
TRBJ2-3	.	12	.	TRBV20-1	TGCAGTGCGGCGTGGAGCACAGATACGCAGTATTTT	CSAAWSTDTQYF
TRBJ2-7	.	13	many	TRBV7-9	TGTGCCAGCAGCCCTACGGCGGGGTACGAGCAGTACTTC	CASSPTAGYEQYF
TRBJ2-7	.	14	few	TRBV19	TGTGCCAGTAGACCCGGGACAAAAGCTCACGAGCAGTACTTC	CASRPGTKAHEQYF
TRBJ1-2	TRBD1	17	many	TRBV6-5	TGTGCCAGCAGCAGAACCCGCGGACAGGTTGATCTCTATGGCTACACCTTC	CASSRTRGQVDLYGYTF
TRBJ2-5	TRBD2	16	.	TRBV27	TGTGCCAGCAGTCGTATCCCTAGCGGCGAGAAAGAGACCCAGTACTTC	CASSRIPSGEKETQYF
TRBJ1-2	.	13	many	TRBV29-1	TGCAGCGTTGATATCCGGTTAGGGGATGGCTACACCTTC	CSVDIRLGDGYTF
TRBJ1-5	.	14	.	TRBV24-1	TGTGCCACCAACGGAGGGGGGAGCAATCAGCCCCAGCATTTT	CATNGGGSNQPQHF
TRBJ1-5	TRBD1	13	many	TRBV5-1	TGCGCCAGCAGCTTGGAGGGGGCCCAGCCCCAGCATTTT	CASSLEGAQPQHF
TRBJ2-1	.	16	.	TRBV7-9	TGTGCCAGCAGCGCCCAGAGACTCCTATCCTACAATGAGCAGTTCTTC	CASSAQRLLSYNEQFF
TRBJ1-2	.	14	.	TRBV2	TGTGCCAGCAGTGAAGGGACGGCGCCTGGTGGCTACACCTTC	CASSEGTAPGGYTF
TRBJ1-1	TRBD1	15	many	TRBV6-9	TGTGCCAGCAGTCCTCGGGACAGGACAAACACTGAAGCTTTCTTT	CASSPRDRTNTEAFF
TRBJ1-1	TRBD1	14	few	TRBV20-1	TGCAGTGCTAGCAGACAGGGACGGAACACTGAAGCTTTCTTT	CSASRQGRNTEAFF
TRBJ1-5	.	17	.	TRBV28	TGTGCCAGCAGTTTACGATGGGCAGGGTTTGTATATCAGCCCCAGCATTTT	CASSLRWAGFVYQPQHF
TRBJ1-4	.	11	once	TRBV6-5	TGTGCCAGTTCCCCCGATGAAAAACTGTTTTTT	CASSPDEKLFF
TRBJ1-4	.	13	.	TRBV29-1	TGCAGCTGTCAGCGGGGATCGGGGGAAAAACTGTTTTTT	CSCQRGSGEKLFF
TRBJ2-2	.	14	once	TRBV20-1	TGCAGTGCTCCCTCGACTTTCGTCTCCGGGGAGCTGTTTTTT	CSAPSTFVSGELFF
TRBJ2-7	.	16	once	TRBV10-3	TGTGCCATCAGTGCAGGATTTACAGTTCCACCATACGAGCAGTACTTC	CAISAGFTVPPYEQYF
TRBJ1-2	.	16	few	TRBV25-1	TGTGCCAGCAGCGCACCGGGCCCCACTGGGACCTATGGCTACACCTTC	CASSAPGPTGTYGYTF
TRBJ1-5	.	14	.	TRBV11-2	TGTGCCAGCAGCCTAGCGGGAGGGGGTTGGCCCCAGCATTTT	CASSLAGGGWPQHF
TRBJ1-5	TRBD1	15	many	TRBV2	TGTGCCAGCAGTACAGGGGGGGGGAGCAATCAGCCCCAGCATTTT	CASSTGGGSNQPQHF
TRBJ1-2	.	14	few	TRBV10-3	TGTGCCATCAGTGGTTTCTTCGAGGTCTATGGCTACACCTTC	CAISGFFEVYGYTF
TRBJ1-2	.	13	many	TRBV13	TGTGCCAGCAGCCTCGGAGGGAGGGTTGGCTACACCTTC	CASSLGGRVGYTF
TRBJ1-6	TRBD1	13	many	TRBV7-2	TGTGCCAGCAGCCTAAGACAGGGGGGACCCCTCCACTTT	CASSLRQGGPLHF
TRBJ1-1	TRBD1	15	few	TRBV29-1	TGCAGCGTTGGGAGTGGGACAGGACTGAACACTGAAGCTTTCTTT	CSVGSGTGLNTEAFF
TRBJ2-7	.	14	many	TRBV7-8	TGTGCCAGCAGCTTAGTGGGTCCTGTTCACGAGCAGTACTTC	CASSLVGPVHEQYF